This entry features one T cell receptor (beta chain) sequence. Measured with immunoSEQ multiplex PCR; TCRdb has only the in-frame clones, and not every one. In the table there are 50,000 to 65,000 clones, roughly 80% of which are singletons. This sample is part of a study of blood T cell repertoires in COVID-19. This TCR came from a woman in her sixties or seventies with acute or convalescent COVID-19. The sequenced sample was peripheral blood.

The DNA of the CDR3 is TGTGCCGGCACCAGGGGATATAGCAATCAGCCCCAGCATTTT. It encodes CAGTRGYSNQPQHF. The chain recombines TRBV2 with TRBJ1-5; D perhaps matches TRBD1 (6 bases). The ends were cut back, 11 bases at V and 0 bases at J, with 14 bases in the middle. The length of the CDR3 is 14 residues. CDR1 and CDR2 (germline): SNHLY, FYNNEI.